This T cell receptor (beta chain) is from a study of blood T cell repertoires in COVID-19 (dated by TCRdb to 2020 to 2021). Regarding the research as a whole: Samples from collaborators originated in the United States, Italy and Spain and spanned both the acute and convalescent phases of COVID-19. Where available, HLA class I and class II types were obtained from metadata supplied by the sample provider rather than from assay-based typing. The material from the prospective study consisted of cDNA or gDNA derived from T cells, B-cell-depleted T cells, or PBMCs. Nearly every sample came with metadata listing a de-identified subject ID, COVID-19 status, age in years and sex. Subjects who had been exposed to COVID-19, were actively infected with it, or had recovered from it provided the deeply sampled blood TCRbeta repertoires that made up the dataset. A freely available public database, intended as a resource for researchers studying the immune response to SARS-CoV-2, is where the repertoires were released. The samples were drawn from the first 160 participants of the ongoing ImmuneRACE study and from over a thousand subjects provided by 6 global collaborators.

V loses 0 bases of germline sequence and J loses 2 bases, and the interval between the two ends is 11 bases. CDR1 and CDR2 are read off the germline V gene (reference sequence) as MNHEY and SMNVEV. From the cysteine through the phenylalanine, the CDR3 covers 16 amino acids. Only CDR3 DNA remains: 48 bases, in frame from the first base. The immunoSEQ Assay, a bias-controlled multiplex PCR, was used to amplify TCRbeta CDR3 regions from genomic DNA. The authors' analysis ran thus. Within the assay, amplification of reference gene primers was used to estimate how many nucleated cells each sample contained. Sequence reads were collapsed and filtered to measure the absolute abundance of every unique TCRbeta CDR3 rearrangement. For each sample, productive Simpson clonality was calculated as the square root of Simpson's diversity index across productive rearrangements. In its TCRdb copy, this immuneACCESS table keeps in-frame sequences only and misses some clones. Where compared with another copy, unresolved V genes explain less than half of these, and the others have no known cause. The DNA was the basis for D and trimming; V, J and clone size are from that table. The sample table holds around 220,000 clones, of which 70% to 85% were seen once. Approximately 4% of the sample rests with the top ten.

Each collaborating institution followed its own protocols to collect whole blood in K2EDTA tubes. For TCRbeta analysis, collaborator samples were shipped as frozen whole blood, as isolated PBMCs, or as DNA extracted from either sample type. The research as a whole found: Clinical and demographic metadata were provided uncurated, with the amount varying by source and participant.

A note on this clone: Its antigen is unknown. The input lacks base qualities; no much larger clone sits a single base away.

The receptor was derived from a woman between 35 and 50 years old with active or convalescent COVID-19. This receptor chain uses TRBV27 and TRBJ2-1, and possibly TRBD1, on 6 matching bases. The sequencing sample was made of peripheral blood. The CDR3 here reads CASSLSSGAAYNEQFF. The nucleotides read TGTGCCAGCAGTTTATCTTCAGGGGCGGCCTACAATGAGCAGTTCTTC.